The 21 T cell receptor beta chains listed next were all sequenced from one sample in a study of cytomegalovirus exposure and HLA in healthy donors. PCR employed 60 Vbeta and 13 Jbeta primers. Sequenced by immunoSEQ multiplex PCR; TCRdb stores in-frame clones only, minus some. This sample has some 140,000 clones, with over 70% found just once. Source material: PBMCs. The receptors were sampled from a woman in her late teens or twenties in good health and CMV-seronegative.

A few counts support this clone. V and J are TRBV5-4 and TRBJ1-2; TRBD1 is a possible D gene (5 bases). There are 14 residues in the CDR3. The V end was cut by 4 bases, the J end by 4 bases, with 14 bases between. Per germline, CDR1 SGHNT and CDR2 YYREEE (reference sequence). Written as DNA, the CDR3 is TGTGCCAGCAGCAGGCAGGGCCCTCTCTATGGCTACACCTTC. The encoded protein is CASSRQGPLYGYTF.

This clone appeared once. This chain connects TRBV5-6 to TRBJ2-1, with 9 positions matching TRBD1. V lost 0 bases to trimming and J lost 7 bases; unmatched junction nucleotides: 8. The CDR3 contains 16 residues. The germline CDR1 and CDR2 sequences are SGHDT and YYEEEE. This CDR3 is CASSLGGTGYSNEQFF. DNA for the CDR3: TGTGCCAGCAGCTTGGGTGGGACAGGGTATTCGAATGAGCAGTTCTTC.

In regard to this clone: One end of the junction is discordant with germline, which a read error may explain. The chain employs TRBV7-9 and TRBJ1-2; no definite D call. Germline CDR1 and CDR2: SEHNR and FQNEAQ (reference sequence). The CDR3 runs to 11 residues. The CDR3 reads CASARDYGYTF. The CDR3 DNA reads TGTGCCAGCGCTCGCGACTACGGCTACACCTTC.

This rearrangement joins TRBV2 to TRBJ1-3; D possibly corresponds to TRBD1 (6 bases). V dropped 7 bases and J dropped 0 bases, with 10 bases sitting between them. This CDR3 comprises 14 residues. Germline V gene lookup returns CDR1 SNHLY and CDR2 FYNNEI. The CDR3, as DNA: TGTGCCAGCAAGAGGGGGTCCTCTGGAAACACCATATATTTT. Its translation is CASKRGSSGNTIYF.

The gene calls are TRBV2 and TRBJ2-4; 11 bases match TRBD1. V gave up 5 bases and J gave up 7 bases; unmatched junction bases: 10. CDR3 size: 16 residues. CDR1 and CDR2 (germline): SNHLY, FYNNEI. The chain's CDR3 is CASSLSGQGAFNIQYF. In DNA, the CDR3 is TGTGCCAGCAGTTTATCCGGACAGGGGGCGTTCAACATTCAGTACTTC.

This chain joins TRBV7-2 and TRBJ2-1; D is undetermined. There are 13 residues in the CDR3. The V end lost 8 bases, the J end lost 8 bases, and 16 bases lay between the germline ends. Germline V gene data show CDR1 as SGHTA and CDR2 as FQGNSA. The chain's CDR3 is CASGSPVGDEQFF. The CDR3 DNA is TGTGCCAGCGGCTCCCCTGTGGGCGATGAGCAGTTCTTC.

The chain joins TRBV25-1 to TRBJ2-5; 10 bases are shared with TRBD1. V trimming: 7 bases; J trimming: 3 bases; junction bases outside the gene matches: 11. The germline V gene has CDR1 MGHDK and CDR2 SYGVNS. CDR3 length: 16 amino acids. This chain's CDR3 is CASNPSPGTGEETQYF. DNA for the CDR3: TGTGCCAGCAACCCCTCCCCGGGGACAGGGGAAGAGACCCAGTACTTC.

The rearrangement uses TRBV5-4 and TRBJ2-3; 12 bases match TRBD2. V shed 4 bases, J shed 5 bases, and the junction held 5 bases outside the gene matches. Germline lookup yields CDR1 SGHNT and CDR2 YYREEE (reference sequence). This CDR3 contains 15 residues. The CDR3 spells CASSRSTSGRDTQYF. CDR3 coding DNA: TGTGCCAGCAGCAGATCGACTAGCGGGAGAGATACGCAGTATTTT.

The rearrangement uses TRBV5-1 and TRBJ2-5; 8 positions agree with TRBD2. Trimming at V came to 0 bases and at J to 1 base, leaving 5 bases not matched to a gene. Germline lookup yields CDR1 SGHRS and CDR2 YFSETQ. This CDR3 spans 16 amino acids. CDR3 coding DNA: TGCGCCAGCAGCTTGGGGGTAGCGGGAAGCCAAGAGACCCAGTACTTC. Translating it yields CASSLGVAGSQETQYF.

This chain joins TRBV6-1 and TRBJ2-7; TRBD2 aligns across 8 bases. Germline CDR1 and CDR2: MNHNS and SASEGT. The ends lost 8 bases at V and 4 bases at J; junction bases unmatched: 4. This CDR3 region has 12 residues. The CDR3 region is CASEAGVYEQYF. CDR3 coding DNA: TGTGCCAGCGAAGCGGGAGTTTACGAGCAGTACTTC.

The chain links TRBV4-2 to TRBJ2-5, with a possible D match to TRBD1 (7 bases). Germline V gene sequence: CDR1 LGHNA, CDR2 YNFKEQ. The CDR3 is 15 residues long. Trimming cost V 4 bases and J 2 bases, with 14 bases left between them. Written as DNA, the CDR3 is TGTGCCAGCAGCCCCCGGGCAGGGGGGCAAGAGACCCAGTACTTC. It is translated as CASSPRAGGQETQYF.

The V call is TRBV27, the J call TRBJ1-1; D remains unclear. The CDR3 contains 13 residues. Germline V gene data show CDR1 as MNHEY and CDR2 as SMNVEV (reference sequence). With 8 bases removed from V and 5 bases from J, the gap between germline ends came to 15 bases. In DNA, the CDR3 is TGTGCCAGCCTTCGAGAGGTCGGAACTGAAGCTTTCTTT. Amino acids: CASLREVGTEAFF.

The chain recombines TRBV6-5 with TRBJ1-2; TRBD1 matches at 8 bases. The CDR3 is 14 residues long. V dropped 4 bases and J dropped 4; count of bases not matched to a gene: 5. Germline V lookup: CDR1 MNHEY, CDR2 SVGAGI. In DNA, the CDR3 is TGTGCCAGCAGTTTCGACAGGGGACGCTATGGCTACACCTTC. Protein product: CASSFDRGRYGYTF.

This clone was found once. This chain joins TRBV27 and TRBJ1-2; D gene ambiguous. The V gene's germline CDR1 is MNHEY and CDR2 SMNVEV (reference sequence). The V gene lost 5 bases and the J gene lost 0 bases, with 10 bases spanning the gap. This CDR3 contains 14 residues. The CDR3 loop is CASSGSAANYGYTF. The CDR3 DNA sequence: TGTGCCAGCAGTGGAAGCGCAGCTAACTATGGCTACACCTTC.

V is TRBV2 and J is TRBJ2-7; 8 bases are shared with TRBD2. The germline V gene has CDR1 SNHLY and CDR2 FYNNEI. This CDR3 contains 14 residues. With 5 bases clipped from V and 0 bases from J, the junction kept 3 bases outside the gene matches. This chain's CDR3 is CASSFTSGSYEQYF. The CDR3 DNA follows: TGTGCCAGCAGTTTTACTAGCGGCTCCTACGAGCAGTACTTC.

The V call is TRBV5-4, the J call TRBJ2-3, with TRBD1 identical over 10 bases. The CDR3 contains 15 residues. Trimming took 3 bases from V and 5 from J; bases not matched to a gene: 6. In germline, CDR1 is SGHNT, CDR2 YYREEE (reference sequence). CDR3 DNA: TGTGCCAGCAGCTACCTGGACAGGGGGGGAGATACGCAGTATTTT. As protein: CASSYLDRGGDTQYF.

The CDR3 DNA sequence: TGTGCCTGGAACAGGGGGCCCTACGAGCAGTACTTC. Its translation: CAWNRGPYEQYF. The chain carries TRBV30 and TRBJ2-7, with TRBD1 matching 9 bases. Germline trimming cut 4 bases from V and 2 bases from J; bases unmatched to any gene: 0. The CDR3 sequence is 12 residues long. The V gene's germline CDR1 is GTSNPN and CDR2 SVGIG (reference sequence).

The J gene is TRBJ1-2, the V gene TRBV5-1; D is uncertain. Germline values: CDR1 SGHRS, CDR2 YFSETQ. V shed 4 bases and J shed 8 bases, with 12 bases lying between them. The CDR3 runs to 12 residues. The CDR3 protein is CASSGGVLGYTF. CDR3 nucleotide sequence: TGCGCCAGCAGCGGCGGAGTTTTGGGCTACACCTTC.

This chain uses TRBV27 with TRBJ2-5; 8 bases match TRBD1. The CDR3 spans 18 residues. The V segment lost 1 base and the J segment 1 base; nucleotides outside the gene matches: 11. The germline V gene has CDR1 MNHEY and CDR2 SMNVEV (reference sequence). The CDR3 bases are TGTGCCAGCAGTTTATTTTTGGCCCCAGGGGGCTTCCAAGAGACCCAGTACTTC. It is translated as CASSLFLAPGGFQETQYF.

There are a few counts of this clone. The V and J genes are TRBV7-9 and TRBJ2-2; no clear D gene. The CDR3 totals 14 residues. Germline CDR1 reads SEHNR; CDR2 reads FQNEAQ (reference sequence). The germline V and J ends were trimmed by 5 bases and 5 bases, with 12 bases remaining between them. The CDR3 nucleotides read TGTGCCAGCAGCCCCGAAAGCCCGACCGGGGAGCTGTTTTTT. This codes for CASSPESPTGELFF.

The chain has TRBV30 and TRBJ1-4, with a tentative D call TRBD1 (6 bases). Germline V CDR1 and CDR2: GTSNPN, SVGIG (reference sequence). The CDR3 is 14 residues long. V dropped 3 bases and J dropped 8 bases, with 16 bases sitting between them. The CDR3 protein is CAWRPVGAAEKLFF. The CDR3 DNA sequence: TGTGCCTGGAGGCCGGTGGGGGCTGCGGAAAAACTGTTTTTT.